The next 27 T cell receptor beta chains were all read from a single sample in a study of blood T cell repertoires in COVID-19. TCRdb's copy holds only in-frame clones and misses some; the assay was immunoSEQ multiplex PCR. Of fewer than 200,000 clones in the sample, roughly 79% are singletons; the top ten hold around 24%. The specimen sequenced was peripheral blood. The source of these receptors is a woman between 65 and 79 years old with acute or convalescent COVID-19.

The genes are TRBV11-3 and TRBJ2-5, with a tentative D call TRBD2 (7 bases). Germline V gene data show CDR1 as SGHNT and CDR2 as YENEEA. This CDR3 is 19 amino acids long. V lost 5 bases, J lost 0 bases, and 25 bases lay in between. In DNA form, the CDR3 reads TGTGCCAGCAGCCCGGGGGGCGGAAGAGCGGGGACGTACCAAGAGACCCAGTACTTC. Translating gives CASSPGGGRAGTYQETQYF.

The chain couples TRBV5-8 to TRBJ2-1; TRBD2 aligns across 8 bases. The CDR3 covers 15 residues. From germline, CDR1 is SGHTS and CDR2 YDEGEE. The V segment lost 5 bases and the J segment 6 bases; nucleotides outside the gene matches: 10. The CDR3 protein is CASSSLGTSLNEQFF. CDR3 bases: TGTGCCAGCAGTTCTCTCGGGACTAGTCTCAATGAGCAGTTCTTC. The complete variable domain, with remaining parts taken from reference TRBV5-8 and TRBJ2-1, reads EAGVTQSPTHLIKTRGQQATLRCSPISGHTSVYWYQQALGLGLQFLLWYDEGEERNRGNFPPRFSGRQFPNYSSELNVNALELEDSALYLCASSSLGTSLNEQFFGPGTRLTVL.

The J gene is TRBJ2-7, the V gene TRBV9; D might be TRBD2 (6 bases). V was shortened by 2 bases and J by 4 bases, with 19 bases between the two germline ends. Germline lookup yields CDR1 SGDLS and CDR2 YYNGEE. This CDR3 comprises 16 residues. CDR3 DNA sequence: TGTGCCAGCAGCGTGTTTGCGGGAAGGTATTTTTACGAGCAGTACTTC. Translated: CASSVFAGRYFYEQYF.

This chain connects TRBV7-2 to TRBJ1-2; weak D call: TRBD1 (5 bases). Germline V gene sequence: CDR1 SGHTA, CDR2 FQGNSA. Trimming cost V 1 base and J 4 bases, with 13 bases left between them. This CDR3 has 15 residues. The CDR3, as DNA: TGTGCCAGCAGCTTAGGGGGCAGGCCTCTCTATGGCTACACCTTC. Translation gives CASSLGGRPLYGYTF.

This clone was observed a few times. CDR3 loop: CASSLTGWEQYF. In nucleotides, the CDR3 is TGTGCCAGCAGCCTGACAGGGTGGGAGCAGTACTTC. The V gene is TRBV6-6, the J gene TRBJ2-7; 7 nucleotides match TRBD1. V shed 6 bases, J shed 7 bases, and the junction held 6 bases outside the gene matches. Germline V gene data show CDR1 as MNHNY and CDR2 as SVGAGI (reference sequence). There are 12 residues in the CDR3.

The chain combines TRBV29-1 with TRBJ2-1, with 10 bases matching TRBD1. CDR3 size: 13 residues. CDR1 SQVTM and CDR2 ANQGSEA come from the germline V gene. V shed 7 bases and J 4 bases; nucleotides not matched to a gene: 4. The chain's CDR3 is CSAKGQGYNEQFF. Here the CDR3 DNA reads TGCAGCGCGAAGGGACAGGGGTACAATGAGCAGTTCTTC.

This clone showed up just a few times. The J gene is TRBJ2-3, the V gene TRBV30; 7 bases are shared with TRBD2. The CDR3 is 14 residues long. The J segment lost 1 base and the V segment lost 5 bases, leaving 6 bases of the junction unmatched. From germline, CDR1 is GTSNPN and CDR2 SVGIG (reference sequence). The CDR3 nucleotides are TGTGCCTGGGGCGGGAGCTCGGGCACAGATACGCAGTATTTT. It yields the protein CAWGGSSGTDTQYF. Drawing the rest from reference TRBV30 and TRBJ2-3, the complete variable domain is SQTIHQWPATLVQPVGSPLSLECTVEGTSNPNLYWYRQAAGRGLQLLFYSVGIGQISSEVPQNLSASRPQDRQFILSSKKLLLSDSGFYLCAWGGSSGTDTQYFGPGTRLTVL.

V usage is TRBV14 and J usage is TRBJ1-2; weak D call: TRBD1 (5 bases). This CDR3 comprises 13 residues. V gave up 3 bases and J gave up 8 bases, with 13 bases separating them. CDR1 and CDR2 (germline): SGHDN, FVKESK. The CDR3 is CASSQGGVFGYTF. The CDR3 DNA reads TGTGCCAGCAGCCAGGGGGGAGTTTTCGGCTACACCTTC.

This chain's CDR3 is CASSADPLGGGFGTDTQYF. CDR3 DNA sequence: TGTGCCAGCAGTGCCGACCCTCTAGGGGGAGGGTTCGGCACAGATACGCAGTATTTT. This rearrangement joins TRBV27 to TRBJ2-3; D is perhaps TRBD2 (7 bases). The CDR3 is 19 amino acids. V gave up 5 bases and J gave up 1 base, with 25 bases separating them. Germline assignment: CDR1 MNHEY and CDR2 SMNVEV (reference sequence).

The chain combines TRBV7-2 with TRBJ1-5, with D perhaps matching TRBD1 (6 bases). This CDR3 region has 15 residues. Germline CDR1 is SGHTA and CDR2 is FQGNSA. V was pared by 7 bases and J by 1 base, with 14 bases between. The CDR3 coding sequence is TGTGCCAGCACCCCGGGGCAGGGGAGCAATCAGCCCCAGCATTTT. This translates into CASTPGQGSNQPQHF.

This clone was seen a few times. This rearrangement joins TRBV3-1 (or the pseudogene TRBV3-2) to TRBJ2-4; 7 bases map to TRBD2. Germline CDR1 is LGHDT and CDR2 is YNNKEL (reference sequence). The V segment lost 2 bases and the J segment 6 bases; nucleotides outside the gene matches: 13. The CDR3 is made up of 17 amino acids. CDR3 DNA sequence: TGTGCCAGCAGCCAACCGCGGGGCGGGAGTGGCGGAAACATTCAGTACTTC. It is translated as CASSQPRGGSGGNIQYF.

The chain uses TRBV7-2 and TRBJ2-7; 11 bases line up with TRBD2. The CDR3 length is 15 residues. The germline gives CDR1 SGHTA, CDR2 FQGNSA. The V and J ends lost 5 bases and 0 bases, in that order; junction bases with no gene match: 3. CDR3 loop: CASSPGLAVSYEQYF. The CDR3 DNA is TGTGCCAGCAGCCCGGGACTAGCGGTCTCCTACGAGCAGTACTTC.

This chain joins TRBV2 and TRBJ1-2, with 10 bases matching TRBD1. Germline trimming cut 6 bases from V and 8 bases from J; bases unmatched to any gene: 12. Per germline, CDR1 SNHLY and CDR2 FYNNEI. CDR3 length: 15 residues. The DNA of the CDR3 is TGTGCCAGCAGCTTCCGGGACAGGGGTTCGGAAGGCTACACCTTC. Encoded protein: CASSFRDRGSEGYTF. Full variable domain (outside the CDR3, taken from reference TRBV2 and TRBJ1-2): EPEVTQTPSHQVTQMGQEVILRCVPISNHLYFYWYRQILGQKVEFLVSFYNNEISEKSEIFDDQFSVERPDGSNFTLKIRSTKLEDSAMYFCASSFRDRGSEGYTFGSGTRLTVV.

This clone turned up a few times. The chain couples TRBV7-2 to TRBJ2-5; D not certain. The CDR3 length is 15 residues. Germline loops: CDR1 SGHTA, CDR2 FQGNSA. V was cut by 5 bases and J by 1 base, with 14 bases left in between. The CDR3 reads CASSPYRRPQETQYF. DNA of the CDR3: TGTGCCAGCAGCCCGTATCGGAGACCCCAAGAGACCCAGTACTTC.

This clone has just a few counts. The rearrangement uses TRBV9 and TRBJ2-7, with D perhaps TRBD2 (6 bases). The V end was cut by 1 base, the J end by 4 bases, with 15 bases between. This CDR3 is 15 amino acids long. CDR1 SGDLS and CDR2 YYNGEE come from the germline V gene. The CDR3 bases are TGTGCCAGCAGCGTAACCCCGGCTAGCGATTACGAGCAGTACTTC. This encodes CASSVTPASDYEQYF.

The chain joins TRBV5-1 to TRBJ1-2; a possible D gene is TRBD1 (5 bases). V was shortened by 5 bases and J by 6 bases, with 17 bases between the two germline ends. This CDR3 is 14 amino acids long. CDR1 is SGHRS and CDR2 is YFSETQ in the germline V gene. The CDR3 bases are TGCGCCAGCAGTCTGCAGGAACAGGTCCATGGCTACACCTTC. This codes for CASSLQEQVHGYTF.

This rearrangement joins TRBV7-3 to TRBJ1-1, with 7 bases that match TRBD1. Trimming removed 3 bases from V and 4 bases from J; junction bases left unmatched: 8. The CDR3 loop spans 15 amino acids. Germline loops: CDR1 SGHTA, CDR2 FQGTGA. CDR3 in DNA: TGTGCCAGCAGCTTGTCCGGGACAGCGGCCACTGAAGCTTTCTTT. Protein: CASSLSGTAATEAFF. The full variable domain, rest sourced from reference TRBV7-3 and TRBJ1-1, is GAGVSQTPSNKVTEKGKYVELRCDPISGHTALYWYRQSLGQGPEFLIYFQGTGAADDSGLPNDRFFAVRPEGSVSTLKIQRTERGDSAVYLCASSLSGTAATEAFFGQGTRLTVV.

This chain connects TRBV19 to TRBJ1-6; D gene uncertain. From germline, CDR1 is LNHDA and CDR2 SQIVND (reference sequence). V was trimmed by 6 bases and J by 6 bases, leaving 6 bases between them. The CDR3 contains 12 residues. CDR3 coding DNA: TGTGCCAGTAGGTCGGGTAATTCACCCCTCCACTTT. This sequence encodes CASRSGNSPLHF. Looking up the rest from reference TRBV19 and TRBJ1-6 gives the full variable domain: DGGITQSPKYLFRKEGQNVTLSCEQNLNHDAMYWYRQDPGQGLRLIYYSQIVNDFQKGDIAEGYSVSREKKESFPLTVTSAQKNPTAFYLCASRSGNSPLHFGNGTRLTVT.

This clone was detected only a few times. CDR3 sequence: CARSLAAAYGYTF. For the CDR3, the DNA is TGTGCCAGAAGCTTAGCTGCGGCCTATGGCTACACCTTC. J is TRBJ1-2 and V is TRBV7-5. TRBV7-5 constitutes a pseudogene. This CDR3 contains 13 residues.

This chain joins TRBV29-1 and TRBJ2-1; 10 nucleotides line up with TRBD1. The CDR3 loop spans 14 amino acids. CDR1 and CDR2 from the germline V gene are SQVTM and ANQGSEA. The J segment lost 8 bases and the V segment lost 3 bases, leaving 7 bases of the junction unmatched. Written as DNA, the CDR3 is TGCAGCGTTGACCGGACAGGGGGTACGGATGAGCAGTTCTTC. It is translated as CSVDRTGGTDEQFF.

The chain has TRBV19 and TRBJ1-5; the D gene is possibly TRBD1 (6 bases). Trimming took 8 bases from V and 3 from J, leaving 8 bases between them. The CDR3 has 12 residues. Germline V lookup: CDR1 LNHDA, CDR2 SQIVND (reference sequence). The CDR3 DNA reads TGTGCCAGTGGGGGCAACAATCAGCCCCAGCATTTT. Translation gives CASGGNNQPQHF.

This clone was counted between two and nine times. The chain couples TRBV29-1 to TRBJ2-1, with TRBD2 matching over 11 bases. The V gene end was trimmed by 7 bases and the J gene end by 7 bases; junction bases not matched to a gene: 9. CDR3 length equals 14 residues. CDR1 and CDR2 from the germline V gene are SQVTM and ANQGSEA. CDR3 coding DNA: TGCAGCGGACTAGCGGGGAATGCTTGGAATGAGCAGTTCTTC. Encoded protein: CSGLAGNAWNEQFF.

V and J are TRBV19 and TRBJ2-1; 9 bases match TRBD1. The CDR3 has 15 amino acids. V shed 3 bases, J shed 5 bases, and the junction held 5 bases outside the gene matches. Looked up from germline, CDR1 is LNHDA and CDR2 is SQIVND (reference sequence). The chain's CDR3 is CASSIDRGTNNEQFF. The CDR3 DNA sequence: TGTGCCAGTAGTATTGACAGGGGGACTAACAATGAGCAGTTCTTC.

The V call is TRBV28, the J call TRBJ1-5; 10 bases fit TRBD1. The J segment lost 7 bases and the V segment lost 7 bases, leaving 13 bases of the junction unmatched. The CDR3 spans 16 residues. The germline CDR1 and CDR2 sequences are MDHEN and SYDVKM. Here the CDR3 DNA reads TGTGCCAGCATTGCTTCGTGGGGGACAGGGGCCCAGCCCCAGCATTTT. It is translated as CASIASWGTGAQPQHF.

This chain links TRBV27 with TRBJ2-7, with no clear D. The CDR3 spans 14 residues. Germline V CDR1 and CDR2: MNHEY, SMNVEV (reference sequence). Trimming pared 2 bases from V and 3 bases from J, leaving 11 bases between. The CDR3 region is CASSLSQTLYEQYF. In DNA form, the CDR3 reads TGTGCCAGCAGTTTAAGTCAGACTCTCTACGAGCAGTACTTC.

The chain recombines TRBV7-9 with TRBJ2-7, with TRBD2 identical over 7 bases. This CDR3 has 17 residues. Germline V CDR1 and CDR2: SEHNR, FQNEAQ (reference sequence). V shed 1 base and J 2 bases; nucleotides not matched to a gene: 11. The CDR3 is CASSLVLAYRSTYEQYF. The CDR3 DNA reads as TGTGCCAGCAGCTTAGTACTAGCGTACCGCAGTACCTACGAGCAGTACTTC. Based on the CDR3 plus reference TRBV7-9 and TRBJ2-7, the full variable domain is DTGVSQNPRHKITKRGQNVTFRCDPISEHNRLYWYRQTLGQGPEFLTYFQNEAQLEKSRLLSDRFSAERPKGSFSTLEIQRTEQGDSAMYLCASSLVLAYRSTYEQYFGPGTRLTVT.

This clone was detected a few times. This sequence joins TRBV10-1 and TRBJ1-2; no clear D gene. Trimming cost V 0 bases and J 3 bases, with 5 bases left between them. The CDR3 consists of 13 residues. CDR1 and CDR2 from the germline V gene are WNHNN and SYGVQD (reference sequence). The CDR3 region is CASSESGDYGYTF. The CDR3 region has the DNA TGCGCCAGCAGTGAGTCCGGTGACTATGGCTACACCTTC.